The 3 T cell receptor beta chains presented below share a single source sample, sequenced in a study of blood T cell repertoires in COVID-19. TCRdb's table, derived via immunoSEQ multiplex PCR, lists solely in-frame clones and lacks some. The sample consists of some 370,000 clones, 90% of them appearing once. The sequenced sample was peripheral blood. These receptors all stem from a man younger than 35 with active or convalescent COVID-19.

The rearrangement joins TRBV10-3 to TRBJ2-2, with 8 bases lining up with TRBD2. The junction had 4 bases not matched to a gene; V was cut back by 5 bases and J by 5 bases. This CDR3 comprises 14 residues. The V gene's germline CDR1 is ENHRY and CDR2 SYGVKD. The CDR3 DNA follows: TGTGCCATCAGTCCGGGACTAGGGACCGGGGAGCTGTTTTTT. Translated: CAISPGLGTGELFF.

V gene TRBV3-1 (or the pseudogene TRBV3-2) combines with J gene TRBJ2-7, with D possibly TRBD1 on 6 matching bases. Trimming removed 0 bases at V and 0 bases at J, with 9 bases between. The V gene's germline CDR1 is LGHDT and CDR2 YNNKEL (reference sequence). The CDR3 is 15 amino acids. In DNA form, the CDR3 reads TGTGCCAGCAGCCAAGAGACAGGCAACTCCTACGAGCAGTACTTC. It is translated as CASSQETGNSYEQYF.

This clone was counted once. The chain employs TRBV6-1 and TRBJ1-5; 7 bases map to TRBD1. With 3 bases clipped from V and 4 bases from J, the junction kept 3 bases outside the gene matches. The CDR3 contains 14 residues. Germline values: CDR1 MNHNS, CDR2 SASEGT. CDR3 loop: CASSDDRANQPQHF. As DNA, the CDR3 is TGTGCCAGCAGTGACGACAGGGCTAATCAGCCCCAGCATTTT.